Listed below are T cell receptor beta chains from one sample, sequenced in a study of early T cells in non-severe SARS-CoV-2 infection. One entry per CDR3 protein results from TCRdb running MiXCR on the 5' RACE reads. The sample shows approximately 50,000 distinct CDR3 sequences, under 15% of them seen only once. Material for sequencing was whole blood. The receptors shown here come from an adult who was a healthcare worker with PCR-confirmed SARS-CoV-2 infection or an uninfected control (not recorded which). CDR3s include the opening cysteine and the closing phenylalanine or tryptophan. D genes are given only for firm matches. Part of the rows lack a size; the others show once, few, many or a class for expanded clones.

>TRBJ2-2|NA|NA|TRBV5-1
CASSFLGQRTGELFF
TGCGCCAGCAGCTTTCTAGGACAGCGCACCGGGGAGCTGTTTTTT
>TRBJ2-1|few|TRBD2|TRBV7-2
CANSSWTSEIHNEQFF
TGTGCCAACAGCTCGTGGACTAGCGAGATTCACAATGAGCAGTTCTTC
>TRBJ2-1|few|TRBD2|TRBV7-9
CASSSRTSGDLSIREQFF
TGTGCCAGCAGCTCTCGGACTAGCGGGGACCTATCTATAAGGGAGCAGTTCTTC
>TRBJ1-1|NA|NA|TRBV21-1
CASSLESNTEAFF
TGTGCCAGCAGTTTAGAGTCGAACACTGAAGCTTTCTTT
>TRBJ2-7|NA|NA|TRBV27
CASGPLQGGYEQYF
TGTGCCAGCGGACCACTCCAAGGCGGCTACGAGCAGTACTTC
>TRBJ1-2|few|NA|TRBV5-1
CASSLDTTNYGYTF
TGCGCCAGCAGCTTGGACACGACTAACTATGGCTACACCTTC
>TRBJ1-2|few|TRBD1|TRBV7-9
CASSLGGQANYGYTF
TGTGCCAGCAGCTTAGGGGGACAGGCGAACTATGGCTACACCTTC
>TRBJ2-5|few|NA|TRBV6-2/TRBV6-3
CASTGVQETQYF
TGTGCCAGCACAGGCGTACAAGAGACCCAGTACTTC
>TRBJ2-2|NA|NA|TRBV2
CASSRVTRELFF
TGTGCCAGCAGTCGGGTTACCCGGGAGCTGTTTTTT
>TRBJ1-1|many|NA|TRBV11-2
CASSLEPANTEAFF
TGTGCCAGCAGCTTAGAGCCAGCGAACACTGAAGCTTTCTTT
>TRBJ2-3|many|TRBD1|TRBV7-2
CASSFGTGYTDTQYF
TGTGCCAGCAGCTTTGGGACAGGGTACACAGATACGCAGTATTTT
>TRBJ2-3|once|TRBD2|TRBV3-1
CASSQRGAPDTQYF
TGTGCCAGCAGCCAGCGGGGGGCCCCAGATACGCAGTATTTT
>TRBJ1-2|NA|NA|TRBV7-9
CASSFDSDSYGYTF
TGTGCCAGCAGCTTTGACTCAGACAGCTATGGCTACACCTTC
>TRBJ1-1|NA|NA|TRBV4-3
CASSQEGWVTEAFF
TGCGCCAGCAGCCAAGAAGGGTGGGTCACTGAAGCTTTCTTT
>TRBJ2-5|many|NA|TRBV5-1
CASSPGTQLGETQYF
TGCGCCAGCAGCCCAGGGACTCAACTGGGAGAGACCCAGTACTTC
>TRBJ2-7|many|NA|TRBV5-8
CASSLIRAYEQYF
TGTGCCAGCAGCTTGATCCGGGCATACGAGCAGTACTTC
>TRBJ1-2|few|NA|TRBV10-3
CAISSGNYGYTF
TGTGCCATCAGCTCGGGGAACTATGGCTACACCTTC
>TRBJ1-1|few|TRBD1|TRBV20-1
CSATDRETEAFF
TGCAGTGCTACGGACAGGGAAACTGAAGCTTTCTTT
>TRBJ2-3|NA|TRBD2|TRBV18
CASSPLAGASTDTQYF
TGTGCCAGCTCACCCTTAGCGGGGGCGAGCACAGATACGCAGTATTTT
>TRBJ1-6|few|NA|TRBV6-6
CASSYSGASSYNSPLHF
TGTGCCAGCAGTTATTCGGGCGCTAGCTCCTATAATTCACCCCTCCACTTT
>TRBJ2-1|NA|NA|TRBV7-2
CASTLVYNEQFF
TGTGCCAGCACCTTGGTATACAATGAGCAGTTCTTC
>TRBJ2-1|NA|NA|TRBV19
CASSHAGNKRNEQFF
TGTGCCAGTAGCCACGCCGGGAACAAGCGGAATGAGCAGTTCTTC
>TRBJ2-2|many|NA|TRBV12-3/TRBV12-4
CASKRLNTGELFF
TGTGCCAGCAAAAGGCTGAACACCGGGGAGCTGTTTTTT
>TRBJ2-5|NA|TRBD2|TRBV5-1
CASSLSLAGGETQYF
TGCGCCAGCAGCTTGTCCCTAGCGGGGGGAGAGACCCAGTACTTC
>TRBJ1-5|few|TRBD1|TRBV9
CASSVGDRGQPQHF
TGTGCCAGCAGCGTAGGGGACAGGGGCCAGCCCCAGCATTTT
>TRBJ2-5|many|TRBD1|TRBV30
CAWSAGQVQETQYF
TGTGCCTGGAGTGCAGGACAGGTTCAAGAGACCCAGTACTTC
>TRBJ2-5|many|TRBD1|TRBV4-1
CASSQPGQGKRETQYF
TGCGCCAGCAGCCAACCGGGACAGGGTAAACGAGAGACCCAGTACTTC
>TRBJ2-5|few|NA|TRBV19
CASRRGSQETQYF
TGTGCCAGTAGACGGGGATCTCAAGAGACCCAGTACTTC
>TRBJ2-1|many|TRBD2|TRBV9
CASSVVPAGGSYEQFF
TGTGCCAGCAGCGTAGTCCCAGCGGGGGGATCCTATGAGCAGTTCTTC
>TRBJ2-7|many|NA|TRBV21-1
CASSLPGSTNEQYF
TGTGCCAGCAGCTTGCCGGGAAGTACGAACGAGCAGTACTTC
>TRBJ1-3|many|NA|TRBV12-5
CASGTPRGLGNTIYF
TGTGCTAGTGGTACCCCTCGGGGGCTTGGAAACACCATATATTTT
>TRBJ1-6|many|NA|TRBV5-1
CASSLTRRDSPLHF
TGCGCCAGCAGCTTGACTCGAAGAGATTCACCCCTCCACTTT
>TRBJ2-5|many|TRBD1|TRBV7-2
CASSSGDRSRETQYF
TGTGCCAGCAGCTCCGGGGACAGGTCGAGGGAGACCCAGTACTTC
>TRBJ2-1|many|TRBD1|TRBV5-1
CASSLVGQSSYNEQFF
TGCGCCAGCAGCTTGGTGGGACAGAGCTCCTACAATGAGCAGTTCTTC
>TRBJ2-7|many|NA|TRBV10-3
CAISESTGQHPYEQYF
TGTGCCATCAGTGAGTCGACGGGCCAGCACCCCTACGAGCAGTACTTC
>TRBJ1-6|many|TRBD1|TRBV25-1
CASRGQGSNSPLHF
TGTGCCAGCAGGGGACAGGGGAGTAATTCACCCCTCCACTTT
>TRBJ2-3|NA|NA|TRBV12-5
CASGPLGTDTQYF
TGTGCTAGTGGCCCACTAGGCACAGATACGCAGTATTTT
>TRBJ2-7|NA|TRBD2|TRBV11-2
CASSFRRRGYHEQYF
TGTGCCAGCAGCTTCCGTCGGCGGGGGTACCACGAGCAGTACTTC
>TRBJ2-3|few|TRBD1|TRBV7-6
CASSPGTGSIGYTQYF
TGTGCCAGCAGCCCCGGGACAGGCTCGATCGGTTATACGCAGTATTTT
>TRBJ2-3|many|TRBD1|TRBV12-3/TRBV12-4
CASSLAGQGATDTQYF
TGTGCCAGCAGTTTAGCGGGACAGGGGGCAACAGATACGCAGTATTTT
>TRBJ2-1|NA|NA|TRBV18
CASSQNRDYNEQFF
TGTGCCAGCTCGCAGAACCGGGACTACAATGAGCAGTTCTTC